The 31 T cell receptor beta chains below were found in one sample sequenced in a study of blood T cell repertoires in COVID-19. Measured with immunoSEQ multiplex PCR; TCRdb has only the in-frame clones, and not every one. Among approximately 100,000 clones listed, about 87% were seen once. Sequenced input: peripheral blood. These receptors were obtained from a man aged 45-65 years with acute or convalescent COVID-19.

The chain carries TRBV28 and TRBJ1-5; a weak D match, TRBD1 (6 bases). The V and J ends lost 5 bases and 3 bases respectively, with 14 bases between them. CDR3 length: 15 amino acids. Per germline, CDR1 MDHEN and CDR2 SYDVKM. As DNA, the CDR3 is TGTGCCAGCAGTAGGGACACTATAGTCAATCAGCCCCAGCATTTT. Translating gives CASSRDTIVNQPQHF.

This sequence joins TRBV29-1 and TRBJ1-3; maybe TRBD1 (5 bases). The CDR3 has 14 amino acids. Trimming took 3 bases from V and 4 from J, leaving 13 bases between them. Germline V gene lookup returns CDR1 SQVTM and CDR2 ANQGSEA. The CDR3 loop is CSVDEAGVGNTIYF. The CDR3 DNA reads as TGCAGCGTTGATGAGGCGGGGGTAGGAAACACCATATATTTT.

The chain recombines TRBV25-1 with TRBJ2-3; 7 nucleotides line up with TRBD1. The germline gives CDR1 MGHDK, CDR2 SYGVNS. This CDR3 is built from 15 residues. V trimming: 6 bases; J trimming: 3 bases; junction bases outside the gene matches: 9. CDR3 sequence (DNA): TGTGCCAGCAGCGATCCAGGGGGTAGTACAGATACGCAGTATTTT. Its translation: CASSDPGGSTDTQYF.

The genes are TRBV30 and TRBJ2-1; D uncertain. Germline CDR1 GTSNPN, CDR2 SVGIG (reference sequence). The CDR3 is made up of 12 amino acids. Between the trimmed V and J ends, which lost 0 bases and 10 bases, there was a span of 10 bases. CDR3 residues: CAWSVLPGEQFF. In nucleotides, the CDR3 is TGTGCCTGGAGTGTTCTTCCTGGCGAGCAGTTCTTC.

V and J are TRBV9 and TRBJ2-2; no definite D call. Germline CDR1 and CDR2: SGDLS and YYNGEE. CDR3 size: 12 residues. The V end lost 2 bases, the J end lost 7 bases, and 6 bases lay between the germline ends. CDR3 nucleotide sequence: TGTGCCAGCAGCGTCTCCAGCGGGGAGCTGTTTTTT. This codes for CASSVSSGELFF.

This clone was seen only once. The chain is built from TRBV5-5 and TRBJ1-5; D gene unclear. Germline-derived CDR1 and CDR2 are SGHKS and YYEKEE (reference sequence). The CDR3 has 15 residues. With 4 bases removed from V and 6 bases from J, the gap between germline ends came to 17 bases. The CDR3 loop is CASSRDPGGSQPQHF. DNA for the CDR3: TGTGCCAGCAGCAGAGACCCAGGAGGCAGTCAGCCCCAGCATTTT.

This clone turned up a few times. The rearrangement uses TRBV30 and TRBJ2-3; possible D gene TRBD2, 5 bases. Between the trimmed V and J ends, which lost 6 bases and 6 bases, there was a span of 13 bases. The length of the CDR3 is 12 residues. Germline lookup yields CDR1 GTSNPN and CDR2 SVGIG (reference sequence). The CDR3 DNA follows: TGTGCCTGTTCCTTGGCGGGCGATACGCAGTATTTT. The encoded protein is CACSLAGDTQYF. Supplemented by reference TRBV30 and TRBJ2-3, the full variable domain reads SQTIHQWPATLVQPVGSPLSLECTVEGTSNPNLYWYRQAAGRGLQLLFYSVGIGQISSEVPQNLSASRPQDRQFILSSKKLLLSDSGFYLCACSLAGDTQYFGPGTRLTVL.

The gene calls are TRBV28 and TRBJ1-1, with a weak D call TRBD1 (6 bases). This CDR3 comprises 16 residues. The V end was cut by 1 base, the J end by 0 bases, with 12 bases between. Germline V CDR1 and CDR2: MDHEN, SYDVKM. The CDR3 is CASSLSPGHMNTEAFF. The DNA for the CDR3 is TGTGCCAGCAGTTTATCCCCGGGACATATGAACACTGAAGCTTTCTTT.

The chain employs TRBV5-4 and TRBJ1-4; possible D gene TRBD1, 5 bases. The ends were cut back, 4 bases at V and 5 bases at J, with 18 bases in the middle. CDR1 SGHNT and CDR2 YYREEE come from the germline V gene (reference sequence). This CDR3 is 16 amino acids long. The CDR3 sequence: CASSPGGVGTNEKLFF. The DNA for the CDR3 is TGTGCCAGCAGCCCGGGAGGGGTGGGGACGAATGAAAAACTGTTTTTT.

CDR3 region: CASSLDQGLSKQFF. The CDR3 region has the DNA TGTGCCAGCAGTTTAGATCAGGGGCTAAGTAAGCAGTTCTTC. The chain employs TRBV27 and TRBJ2-1, with a tentative D call TRBD1 (6 bases). Looked up from germline, CDR1 is MNHEY and CDR2 is SMNVEV (reference sequence). The germline V and J ends were trimmed by 2 bases and 11 bases, with 16 bases remaining between them. This CDR3 has 14 amino acids.

The chain has TRBV7-2 and TRBJ2-7; weak D call: TRBD1 (6 bases). The CDR3 is 18 amino acids. Germline V gives CDR1 SGHTA, CDR2 FQGNSA. Trimming pared 4 bases from V and 2 bases from J, leaving 24 bases between. Here the CDR3 reads CASSSFPPTGPLTYEQYF. As DNA, the CDR3 is TGTGCCAGCAGCTCCTTTCCCCCCACAGGGCCCCTAACCTACGAGCAGTACTTC. The whole variable domain, remainder taken from reference TRBV7-2 and TRBJ2-7, is GAGVSQSPSNKVTEKGKDVELRCDPISGHTALYWYRQSLGQGLEFLIYFQGNSAPDKSGLPSDRFSAERTGGSVSTLTIQRTQQEDSAVYLCASSSFPPTGPLTYEQYFGPGTRLTVT.

The J gene is TRBJ2-7, the V gene TRBV2, with TRBD1 identical over 9 bases. This CDR3 has 16 residues. In germline, CDR1 is SNHLY, CDR2 FYNNEI. V was pared by 4 bases and J by 2 bases, with 9 bases of the junction left unmatched. The CDR3 nucleotides are TGTGCCAGCAGTGCCTATGGACAGGGGCCAACCTACGAGCAGTACTTC. Translation: CASSAYGQGPTYEQYF.

The chain uses TRBV9 and TRBJ2-7, with TRBD1 as a possible D gene (6 bases). With 4 bases removed from V and 1 base from J, the gap between germline ends came to 24 bases. The CDR3 covers 18 residues. Looked up from germline, CDR1 is SGDLS and CDR2 is YYNGEE. The CDR3 coding sequence is TGTGCCAGCAGCCCCGGGACACCCACCGAGAGGATTTCCTACGAGCAGTACTTC. Translating it yields CASSPGTPTERISYEQYF.

This sequence joins TRBV27 and TRBJ1-5; 7 positions agree with TRBD1. The germline V gene has CDR1 MNHEY and CDR2 SMNVEV (reference sequence). The CDR3 has 14 amino acids. V lost 6 bases to trimming and J lost 4 bases; unmatched junction nucleotides: 6. The CDR3 sequence is CASSTGVGNQPQHF. For the CDR3, the DNA is TGTGCCAGCAGCACAGGGGTGGGAAATCAGCCCCAGCATTTT.

V usage is TRBV11-2 and J usage is TRBJ2-2; TRBD1 is a possible D gene (6 bases). This CDR3 is built from 15 residues. The V gene's germline CDR1 is SGHAT and CDR2 FQNNGV. The ends were cut back, 3 bases at V and 0 bases at J, with 8 bases in the middle. CDR3 nucleotide sequence: TGTGCCAGCAGCTTGGGGACAACGAACACCGGGGAGCTGTTTTTT. Protein sequence: CASSLGTTNTGELFF.

This rearrangement joins TRBV10-1 to TRBJ2-1; 8 nucleotides line up with TRBD1. V trimming: 0 bases; J trimming: 0 bases; junction bases outside the gene matches: 1. The CDR3 is 16 amino acids. Germline-derived CDR1 and CDR2 are WNHNN and SYGVQD (reference sequence). The CDR3 sequence is CASSESDRGSYNEQFF. Written as DNA, the CDR3 is TGCGCCAGCAGTGAGTCCGACAGGGGCTCCTACAATGAGCAGTTCTTC.

This chain uses TRBV27 with TRBJ2-3; D gene unclear. The germline gives CDR1 MNHEY, CDR2 SMNVEV (reference sequence). The CDR3 sequence is 13 residues long. Trimming pared 5 bases from V and 7 bases from J, leaving 13 bases between. CDR3 sequence: CASSPHRLHTQYF. In DNA form, the CDR3 reads TGTGCCAGCAGTCCCCACCGGTTGCATACGCAGTATTTT.

The chain carries TRBV18 and TRBJ1-1; 9 bases are a match to TRBD1. V trimming: 5 bases; J trimming: 11 bases; junction bases outside the gene matches: 9. Germline values: CDR1 KGHSH, CDR2 LQKENI. The CDR3 covers 13 residues. In DNA form, the CDR3 reads TGTGCCAGCTCATCCCGGACAGGGGAAGAGGCTTTCTTT. Amino acids: CASSSRTGEEAFF.

The gene calls are TRBV24-1 and TRBJ2-3; D remains ambiguous. This CDR3 contains 16 residues. CDR1 is KGHDR, CDR2 SFDVKD, per germline. V lost 6 bases to trimming and J lost 1 base, with 16 bases between them. Here the CDR3 DNA reads TGTGCCACCAGTCGGGTGCATACGCCTTGCACAGATACGCAGTATTTT. Its protein is CATSRVHTPCTDTQYF.

This clone turned up a few times. This chain uses TRBV5-1 with TRBJ2-7; the D is unclear. The CDR3 length is 14 residues. Germline CDR1 and CDR2: SGHRS and YFSETQ. The ends were cut back, 6 bases at V and 2 bases at J, with 15 bases in the middle. The CDR3 is CASTLGWRTYEQYF. The CDR3 nucleotides read TGCGCCAGCACCCTCGGGTGGAGAACCTACGAGCAGTACTTC. The full variable domain, with the rest looked up from reference TRBV5-1 and TRBJ2-7, is KAGVTQTPRYLIKTRGQQVTLSCSPISGHRSVSWYQQTPGQGLQFLFEYFSETQRNKGNFPGRFSGRQFSNSRSEMNVSTLELGDSALYLCASTLGWRTYEQYFGPGTRLTVT.

A single count supports this clone. This chain connects TRBV19 to TRBJ1-6; D might be TRBD1 (5 bases). The CDR3 has 16 residues. The germline V gene encodes CDR1 LNHDA and CDR2 SQIVND (reference sequence). The V end lost 3 bases, the J end lost 10 bases, and 19 bases lay between the germline ends. The DNA for the CDR3 is TGTGCCAGTAGTATGAGAGGCGGGGCAGATGGGTCACCCCTCCACTTT. Amino acids: CASSMRGGADGSPLHF.

The chain uses TRBV5-1 and TRBJ2-7, with D hard to call. Germline V gene sequence: CDR1 SGHRS, CDR2 YFSETQ. Trimming removed 2 bases from V and 6 bases from J, with 12 bases in between. The CDR3 has 13 residues. CDR3 sequence (DNA): TGCGCCAGCAGCTTCACATCGACTCTCGAGCAGTACTTC. This translates into CASSFTSTLEQYF.

The V and J genes are TRBV7-9 and TRBJ1-3; perhaps TRBD1 as D (6 bases). V lost 3 bases, J lost 4 bases, and 16 bases lay in between. The CDR3 is made up of 16 amino acids. The germline CDR1 and CDR2 sequences are SEHNR and FQNEAQ (reference sequence). The CDR3 sequence is CASSFVLTGTGNTIYF. The DNA for the CDR3 is TGTGCCAGCAGCTTCGTCCTAACAGGGACGGGAAACACCATATATTTT.

The V and J genes are TRBV2 and TRBJ2-1, with 8 bases that match TRBD1. Germline CDR1 is SNHLY and CDR2 is FYNNEI. The V gene end was trimmed by 1 base and the J gene end by 2 bases; junction bases not matched to a gene: 4. The CDR3 covers 16 residues. CDR3: CASSEEAGGAYNEQFF. CDR3 sequence (DNA): TGTGCCAGCAGTGAAGAGGCAGGGGGCGCCTACAATGAGCAGTTCTTC.

The CDR3 protein is CASSPGPQRGTDTQYF. In DNA form, the CDR3 reads TGTGCCAGCAGCCCCGGTCCCCAGCGGGGCACAGATACGCAGTATTTT. The V call is TRBV11-2, the J call TRBJ2-3; D possibly corresponds to TRBD2 (6 bases). V lost 5 bases and J lost 1, with 16 bases in between. CDR1 and CDR2 from the germline V gene are SGHAT and FQNNGV. The CDR3 extends over 16 amino acids.

The chain combines TRBV7-8 with TRBJ2-7; 9 positions match TRBD1. CDR3 length equals 15 residues. CDR1 and CDR2 from the germline V gene are SGHVS and FQNEAQ. Trimming at V came to 1 base and at J to 6 bases, leaving 7 bases not matched to a gene. The DNA for the CDR3 is TGTGCCAGCAGCTTAGGGAAACAGGGGGCGGGCGAGCAGTACTTC. This encodes CASSLGKQGAGEQYF.

CDR3 DNA sequence: TGTGCCACCAGTGATTCTAGCGGGTCCTACGAGCAGTACTTC. This encodes CATSDSSGSYEQYF. V is TRBV24-1 and J is TRBJ2-7; 8 nucleotides agree with TRBD2. This CDR3 has 14 residues. Germline CDR1 is KGHDR and CDR2 is SFDVKD. The J segment lost 1 base and the V segment lost 2 bases, leaving 0 bases of the junction unmatched.

The chain uses TRBV2 and TRBJ2-7; D might be TRBD2 (6 bases). The CDR3 consists of 12 residues. Germline V gene data show CDR1 as SNHLY and CDR2 as FYNNEI. Trimming stripped 7 bases from V and 7 bases from J, with 14 bases between. CDR3 sequence (DNA): TGTGCCAGCATGGGGGGACGTCAAGAGCAGTACTTC. This sequence encodes CASMGGRQEQYF. Full variable domain (rest looked up from reference TRBV2 and TRBJ2-7): EPEVTQTPSHQVTQMGQEVILRCVPISNHLYFYWYRQILGQKVEFLVSFYNNEISEKSEIFDDQFSVERPDGSNFTLKIRSTKLEDSAMYFCASMGGRQEQYFGPGTRLTVT.

The chain couples TRBV24-1 to TRBJ1-2, with 10 nucleotides matching TRBD1. CDR1 KGHDR and CDR2 SFDVKD come from the germline V gene. This CDR3 has 14 residues. J gave up 6 bases and V 8 bases, and 8 bases lay outside the gene matches. The CDR3 region has the DNA TGTGCCACCAAACCGGGACAGGGGAGGGATGGCTACACCTTC. It encodes CATKPGQGRDGYTF.

The chain has TRBV10-1 and TRBJ2-7; 8 nucleotides line up with TRBD2. V lost 2 bases and J lost 7; bases outside the gene matches: 10. This CDR3 contains 15 residues. Per germline, CDR1 WNHNN and CDR2 SYGVQD (reference sequence). In DNA, the CDR3 is TGCGCCAGCAGTGAGATGAGAGCGGGAGTTGGTGAGCAGTACTTC. Translating gives CASSEMRAGVGEQYF.

This chain uses TRBV6-2 or TRBV6-3 with TRBJ2-5; 12 bases match TRBD2. V dropped 2 bases and J dropped 1; count of bases not matched to a gene: 5. This CDR3 contains 17 residues. Looked up from germline, CDR1 is MNHEY and CDR2 is SVGEGT. The CDR3 DNA is TGTGCCAGCAGTTACCAACTAGCGGGAGGAGGCCAAGAGACCCAGTACTTC. Its translation: CASSYQLAGGGQETQYF.